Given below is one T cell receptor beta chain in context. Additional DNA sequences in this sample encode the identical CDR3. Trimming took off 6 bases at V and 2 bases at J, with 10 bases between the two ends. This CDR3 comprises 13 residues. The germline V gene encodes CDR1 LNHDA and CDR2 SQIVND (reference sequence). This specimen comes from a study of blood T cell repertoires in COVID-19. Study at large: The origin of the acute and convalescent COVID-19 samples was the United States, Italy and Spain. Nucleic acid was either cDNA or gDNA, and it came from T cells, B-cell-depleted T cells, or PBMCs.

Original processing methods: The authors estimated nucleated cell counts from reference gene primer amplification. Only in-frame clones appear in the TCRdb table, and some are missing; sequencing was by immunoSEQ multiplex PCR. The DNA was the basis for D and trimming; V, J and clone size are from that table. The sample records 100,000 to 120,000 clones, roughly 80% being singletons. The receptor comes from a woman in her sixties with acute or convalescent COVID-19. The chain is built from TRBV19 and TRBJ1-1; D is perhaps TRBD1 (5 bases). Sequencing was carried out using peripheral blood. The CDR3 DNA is TGTGCCAGTAGGCGGGGGAGAAACACTGAAGCTTTCTTT. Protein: CASRRGRNTEAFF.